Listed here are 32 T cell receptor beta chains from one sample, sequenced in a study of control samples from healthy donors and cancer patients. The data were produced by immunoSEQ multiplex PCR, yet TCRdb's version contains in-frame clones alone and is incomplete. This repertoire shows thousands of clones, more than 65% found once; its top ten account for about 30%. The sample comprised formalin-fixed, paraffin-embedded tissue. These receptors originate from a male donor with melanoma.

The CDR3 is CASSLLAGGRVDEQYF. The CDR3 coding sequence is TGTGCCAGCAGCTTATTAGCGGGAGGACGCGTTGACGAGCAGTACTTC. This rearrangement joins TRBV7-8 to TRBJ2-7, with 10 bases lining up with TRBD2. Trimming took 2 bases from V and 5 from J; bases not matched to a gene: 9. CDR1 SGHVS and CDR2 FQNEAQ come from the germline V gene. CDR3 length: 16 residues.

This clone is judged large. Here the CDR3 DNA reads TGCAGCGTTGAACTAGGCCTGGTGTGGAATGAGCAGTTCTTC. This gives the protein CSVELGLVWNEQFF. The chain has TRBV29-1 and TRBJ2-1; D is undetermined. The V and J ends lost 2 bases and 7 bases respectively, with 15 bases between them. There are 14 residues in the CDR3. Germline V CDR1 and CDR2: SQVTM, ANQGSEA.

V is TRBV18 and J is TRBJ2-3, with D hard to call. Germline assignment: CDR1 KGHSH and CDR2 LQKENI. V was pared by 11 bases and J by 0 bases, with 15 bases between. The CDR3 is 14 residues long. CDR3 region: CASSPSPSTDTQYF. The CDR3 coding sequence is TGTGCCTCATCCCCTAGTCCGAGCACAGATACGCAGTATTTT.

V usage is TRBV7-9 and J usage is TRBJ2-1; D call uncertain. The CDR3 totals 17 residues. V was clipped by 1 base and J by 2 bases, with 15 bases between them. CDR1 is SEHNR and CDR2 is FQNEAQ in the germline V gene (reference sequence). The chain's CDR3 is CASSLVPSHFTYNEQFF. The CDR3 nucleotides read TGTGCCAGCAGCTTAGTTCCTAGTCACTTCACCTACAATGAGCAGTTCTTC.

The chain couples TRBV7-2 to TRBJ2-4; no firm D call. Germline CDR1 and CDR2: SGHTA and FQGNSA. The CDR3 is made up of 14 amino acids. Trimming shortened V by 1 base and J by 4 bases, and 8 bases separated the two germline ends. Here the CDR3 DNA reads TGTGCCAGCAGCTTAGGGCACCGGAAAAACATTCAGTACTTC. Amino acid sequence: CASSLGHRKNIQYF.

The chain is built from TRBV19 and TRBJ1-5; D may be TRBD1 (6 bases). Germline V gene sequence: CDR1 LNHDA, CDR2 SQIVND (reference sequence). V lost 4 bases and J lost 4, with 14 bases in between. This CDR3 has 15 residues. CDR3 sequence: CASSTTLTGNQPQHF. For the CDR3, the DNA is TGTGCCAGTAGTACCACTCTAACAGGGAATCAGCCCCAGCATTTT.

The J gene is TRBJ2-7, the V gene TRBV12-1; no check of the table's D call, TRBD1, against the DNA was made. TRBV12-1 is labeled a pseudogene. This CDR3 is 14 amino acids long. CDR3 nucleotides: TGTGCCAGCAGGGCACAGCAGGGGAGTAACGAGCAGTACTTC. Its translation is CASRAQQGSNEQYF.

This rearrangement joins TRBV13 to TRBJ2-2; the D is unclear. The CDR3 is 15 residues long. The germline gives CDR1 PRHDT, CDR2 FYEKMQ (reference sequence). Between the trimmed V and J ends, which lost 1 base and 6 bases, there was a span of 12 bases. The DNA of the CDR3 is TGTGCCAGCAGCTTAGACCGTGGGTGGGCCGGGGAGCTGTTTTTT. Translating gives CASSLDRGWAGELFF.

The V call is TRBV29-1, the J call TRBJ2-1; D is possibly TRBD1 (6 bases). Trimming removed 7 bases at V and 7 bases at J, with 14 bases between. CDR1 is SQVTM, CDR2 ANQGSEA, per germline. The CDR3 contains 12 residues. Here the CDR3 DNA reads TGCAGCGCCCTCGACAGGTCTAATGAGCAGTTCTTC. Translated, it gives CSALDRSNEQFF.

Within the sample, this clone is large. The chain combines TRBV27 with TRBJ1-5; D is uncertain. This CDR3 has 11 residues. Germline values: CDR1 MNHEY, CDR2 SMNVEV (reference sequence). Trimming took 7 bases from V and 1 from J, leaving 2 bases between them. The CDR3 DNA follows: TGTGCCAGCAAAAGCAATCAGCCCCAGCATTTT. Translation gives CASKSNQPQHF.

V and J are TRBV11-2 and TRBJ1-1; tentatively, D is TRBD1 (6 bases). CDR1 is SGHAT, CDR2 FQNNGV, per germline. This CDR3 contains 13 residues. The germline V and J ends were trimmed by 1 base and 4 bases, with 7 bases remaining between them. The CDR3 nucleotides are TGTGCCAGCAGCTTAGTAGGGGGCACTGAAGCTTTCTTT. Amino acids: CASSLVGGTEAFF.

By sample share, this clone is large. The chain combines TRBV7-2 with TRBJ1-5; D gene unclear. The germline gives CDR1 SGHTA, CDR2 FQGNSA. The CDR3 is 13 amino acids. V was trimmed by 5 bases and J by 4 bases, leaving 9 bases between them. Here the CDR3 DNA reads TGTGCCAGCAGCCCGACCTGGAATCAGCCCCAGCATTTT. This sequence encodes CASSPTWNQPQHF.

This chain connects TRBV10-3 to TRBJ2-3; 9 nucleotides line up with TRBD2. Germline V CDR1 and CDR2: ENHRY, SYGVKD. The ends lost 4 bases at V and 5 bases at J; junction bases unmatched: 13. This CDR3 comprises 17 residues. CDR3: CAISGDSGRGLVDTQYF. DNA of the CDR3: TGTGCCATCAGTGGGGATAGCGGGAGAGGTTTGGTAGATACGCAGTATTTT.

V usage is TRBV7-9 and J usage is TRBJ2-1, with 7 bases matching TRBD1. V lost 1 base, J lost 11 bases, and 8 bases stayed unmatched. Germline CDR1 and CDR2: SEHNR and FQNEAQ (reference sequence). CDR3 length: 14 residues. Here the CDR3 DNA reads TGTGCCAGCAGCTTAGGGACAGGTTGGGATAAGCAGTTCTTC. Its translation: CASSLGTGWDKQFF.

CDR3 loop: CASSQAYGHEQFF. CDR3 DNA sequence: TGTGCCAGCAGTCAGGCGTACGGTCATGAGCAGTTCTTC. V gene TRBV3-1 (or the pseudogene TRBV3-2) combines with J gene TRBJ2-1; D uncertain. Deletions cut 6 bases from V and 8 bases from J, with 14 bases between. Looked up from germline, CDR1 is LGHDT and CDR2 is YNNKEL (reference sequence). The CDR3 length is 13 residues.

This clone was counted a few times. The rearrangement uses TRBV6-2 or TRBV6-3 and TRBJ2-1, with a tentative D call TRBD2 (5 bases). CDR1 is MNHEY and CDR2 is SVGEGT in the germline V gene. This CDR3 is built from 14 residues. Trimming pared 3 bases from V and 1 base from J, leaving 7 bases between. CDR3 loop: CASSYGSSYNEQFF. The DNA for the CDR3 is TGTGCCAGCAGTTATGGGAGTTCCTACAATGAGCAGTTCTTC.

This sequence joins TRBV28 and TRBJ1-5; D is possibly TRBD1 (6 bases). CDR1 is MDHEN and CDR2 is SYDVKM in the germline V gene. This CDR3 is built from 15 residues. Trimming pared 6 bases from V and 5 bases from J, leaving 17 bases between. In DNA, the CDR3 is TGTGCCAGCAGCCTAGGGACATTAACCTATCAGCCCCAGCATTTT. Translated: CASSLGTLTYQPQHF.

The count of this clone is one. A read error may explain this, as a much larger clone is one base away. The rearrangement uses TRBV19 and TRBJ2-2, with a possible D match to TRBD1 (5 bases). CDR1 LNHDA and CDR2 SQIVND come from the germline V gene (reference sequence). CDR3 length: 14 amino acids. The CDR3 bases are TGTACCAGTAGTATGTGGACAATAACCGGGGAGCTGTTTTTT. Amino acid sequence: CTSSMWTITGELFF.

The rearrangement links TRBV7-2 to TRBJ2-7; 7 nucleotides agree with TRBD2. Germline loops: CDR1 SGHTA, CDR2 FQGNSA. There are 14 residues in the CDR3. V shed 5 bases and J 6 bases; nucleotides not matched to a gene: 10. In nucleotides, the CDR3 is TGTGCCAGCAGCCCCGGGACTACCAGCGTCGAGCAGTACTTC. Translation: CASSPGTTSVEQYF.

The chain employs TRBV6-2 or TRBV6-3 and TRBJ2-3; 12 bases match TRBD2. V trimming: 4 bases; J trimming: 8 bases; junction bases outside the gene matches: 4. Germline V gene data show CDR1 as MNHEY and CDR2 as SVGEGT. The CDR3 consists of 14 residues. The CDR3 DNA follows: TGTGCCAGCAGTTTGACTAGCGGGAGTATTACGCAGTATTTT. Protein: CASSLTSGSITQYF.

This clone is labeled as large. The V gene is TRBV3-1 (or the pseudogene TRBV3-2), the J gene TRBJ2-7; no clear D gene. This CDR3 has 12 residues. Deletions cut 0 bases from V and 13 bases from J, with 13 bases between. Germline CDR1 and CDR2: LGHDT and YNNKEL (reference sequence). CDR3 region: CASSQEQTAPYF. For the CDR3, the DNA is TGTGCCAGCAGCCAAGAGCAGACGGCCCCATACTTC.

The chain carries TRBV27 and TRBJ1-4; 8 nucleotides agree with TRBD1. In germline, CDR1 is MNHEY, CDR2 SMNVEV (reference sequence). This CDR3 region has 14 residues. With 3 bases clipped from V and 8 bases from J, the junction kept 5 bases outside the gene matches. DNA of the CDR3: TGTGCCAGCAGTTTGACAGGGGTTGGCGAAAAACTGTTTTTT. As protein: CASSLTGVGEKLFF. Based on the CDR3 plus reference TRBV27 and TRBJ1-4, the full variable domain is EAQVTQNPRYLITVTGKKLTVTCSQNMNHEYMSWYRQDPGLGLRQIYYSMNVEVTDKGDVPEGYKVSRKEKRNFPLILESPSPNQTSLYFCASSLTGVGEKLFFGSGTQLSVL.

The chain links TRBV19 to TRBJ2-7; 8 bases fit TRBD1. CDR3 size: 13 residues. Germline CDR1 is LNHDA and CDR2 is SQIVND (reference sequence). V gave up 4 bases and J gave up 4 bases; unmatched junction bases: 3. CDR3 bases: TGTGCCAGTAGTACCGACAGGGGATACGAGCAGTACTTC. Amino acids: CASSTDRGYEQYF.

In its sample, this clone was seen once. J is TRBJ1-4 and V is TRBV5-1, with D unclear. Deletions cut 4 bases from V and 11 bases from J, with 12 bases between. The CDR3 covers 12 residues. CDR1 SGHRS and CDR2 YFSETQ come from the germline V gene. DNA for the CDR3: TGCGCCAGCAGCGACGACTTGGGGAAACTGTTTTTT. This gives the protein CASSDDLGKLFF.

A word on this clone: Other DNA sequences in this specimen translate into the identical CDR3. The genes are TRBV6-5 and TRBJ2-5; weak D call: TRBD2 (6 bases). The V and J ends lost 0 bases and 5 bases respectively, with 13 bases between them. Germline V gene sequence: CDR1 MNHEY, CDR2 SVGAGI. The length of the CDR3 is 15 residues. The CDR3 loop reads CASSYSGGAGETQYF. CDR3 in DNA: TGTGCCAGCAGTTACTCGGGGGGTGCGGGGGAGACCCAGTACTTC.

The chain is built from TRBV6-5 and TRBJ1-2; D call uncertain. The CDR3 sequence is 15 residues long. V was trimmed by 5 bases and J by 1 base, leaving 14 bases between them. The V gene's germline CDR1 is MNHEY and CDR2 SVGAGI. The CDR3, as DNA: TGTGCCAGCAGTCCCAGACGGACGGGTAACTATGGCTACACCTTC. Residues: CASSPRRTGNYGYTF.

The chain links TRBV27 to TRBJ2-7; D possibly corresponds to TRBD2 (6 bases). V was cut by 5 bases and J by 3 bases, with 17 bases left in between. Germline CDR1 MNHEY, CDR2 SMNVEV (reference sequence). The CDR3 is 15 residues long. CDR3 in amino acids: CASSPDYLGGYEQYF. For the CDR3, the DNA is TGTGCCAGCAGTCCCGACTACCTCGGGGGCTACGAGCAGTACTTC.

This clone counts as hyperexpanded. This chain links TRBV28 with TRBJ2-5, with 7 bases lining up with TRBD2. Germline CDR1 reads MDHEN; CDR2 reads SYDVKM. The CDR3 length is 15 residues. With 3 bases clipped from V and 4 bases from J, the junction kept 8 bases outside the gene matches. CDR3 sequence reads: CASSFEGGPRETQYF. As DNA, the CDR3 is TGTGCCAGCAGTTTCGAGGGAGGGCCAAGAGAGACCCAGTACTTC.

This chain connects TRBV7-2 to TRBJ2-7; D tentatively reads TRBD1 or TRBD2 (6 bases each). The V end lost 1 base, the J end lost 5 bases, and 12 bases lay between the germline ends. CDR1 SGHTA and CDR2 FQGNSA come from the germline V gene. The CDR3 is 14 amino acids. The CDR3 protein is CASSLVGGLNEQYF. The CDR3, as DNA: TGTGCCAGCAGCTTAGTAGGGGGGCTCAACGAGCAGTACTTC.

The genes are TRBV30 and TRBJ2-5; D is perhaps TRBD1 (5 bases). Trimming removed 7 bases from V and 0 bases from J, with 12 bases in between. Germline lookup yields CDR1 GTSNPN and CDR2 SVGIG (reference sequence). The CDR3 loop spans 13 amino acids. This CDR3 is CALLGQNQETQYF. In nucleotides, the CDR3 is TGTGCCTTGCTAGGACAAAACCAAGAGACCCAGTACTTC.

The chain links TRBV2 to TRBJ2-7; tentative D call: TRBD2 (6 bases). The germline V gene encodes CDR1 SNHLY and CDR2 FYNNEI. V was clipped by 0 bases and J by 3 bases, with 12 bases between them. The CDR3 loop spans 15 amino acids. CDR3 protein: CASSEAGGEYYEQYF. The CDR3, as DNA: TGTGCCAGCAGTGAAGCGGGAGGCGAATACTACGAGCAGTACTTC.

The rearrangement links TRBV7-9 to TRBJ2-2, with 7 bases identical to TRBD1. Trimming cost V 5 bases and J 0 bases; bases outside gene matches: 6. This CDR3 is 16 amino acids long. Per germline, CDR1 SEHNR and CDR2 FQNEAQ (reference sequence). The CDR3 sequence is CASSPPTGSNTGELFF. Written as DNA, the CDR3 is TGTGCCAGCAGCCCTCCGACAGGGTCGAACACCGGGGAGCTGTTTTTT.